What follows describes a single TCR beta chain. It has no known antigen specificity. No per-base quality is available; no much larger clone lies one base away. This entry comes from a study of response to subunit inactivated influenza vaccine (dated by TCRdb to the late 2010s). At the level of the whole study: Deep quantitative T cell receptor repertoire profiling was used in the study to track responses to a trivalent subunit inactivated influenza vaccine. The study at large found these results: It was suggested by the authors that each seasonal influenza vaccination may recruit only a limited number of new T cells.

CDR1 and CDR2 are drawn from the germline V gene: MNHNS, SASEGT. V loses 6 bases of germline sequence and J loses 0 bases, and the interval between the two ends is 15 bases. The cysteine opens and the phenylalanine closes a CDR3 of 16 amino acids. The entry retains the CDR3 DNA only, 48 bases that are in frame from base 1. Libraries were constructed by RT-PCR. The run used an Illumina HiSeq 2500. Starting from the raw public reads, TCRdb applied fastp trimming at Q25, assembled clones with MiXCR and retained in-frame beta chains. Under each unique CDR3 protein, matching rows form one entry showing the most common genes and DNA. Present in this sample are hundreds of thousands of distinct CDR3 sequences, approximately 15% of which were seen just once. The ten top clones hold approximately 7% of the sample.

This material consisted of PBMCs from blood, taken about 14 days before vaccination. This sequence was found in a man aged 45 to 65 who received an inactivated influenza vaccine. Donor details come from another sample of the same person, matched by shared clones. Recombination linked TRBV6-1 to TRBJ2-1; a weak D assignment points to TRBD2 (6 bases agree). The bases read TGTGCCAGCAGCTGGGACTCCCCAAGCTCCTACAATGAGCAGTTCTTC. Its product reads: CASSWDSPSSYNEQFF.